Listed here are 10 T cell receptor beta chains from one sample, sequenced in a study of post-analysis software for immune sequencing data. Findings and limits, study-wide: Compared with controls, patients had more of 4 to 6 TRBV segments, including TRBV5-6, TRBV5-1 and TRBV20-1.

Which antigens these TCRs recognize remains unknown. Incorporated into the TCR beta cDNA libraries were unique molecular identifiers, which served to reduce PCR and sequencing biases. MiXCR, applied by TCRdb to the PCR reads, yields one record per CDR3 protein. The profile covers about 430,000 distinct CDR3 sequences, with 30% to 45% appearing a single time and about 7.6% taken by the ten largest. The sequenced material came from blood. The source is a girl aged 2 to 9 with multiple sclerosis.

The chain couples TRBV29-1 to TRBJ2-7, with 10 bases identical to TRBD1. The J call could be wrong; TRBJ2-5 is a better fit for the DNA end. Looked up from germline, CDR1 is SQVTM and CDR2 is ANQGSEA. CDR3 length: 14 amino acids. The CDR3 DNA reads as TGCAGCGTTGAGCCCGGGACAGGGGTTGAGACCCAGTACTTC. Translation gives CSVEPGTGVETQYF.

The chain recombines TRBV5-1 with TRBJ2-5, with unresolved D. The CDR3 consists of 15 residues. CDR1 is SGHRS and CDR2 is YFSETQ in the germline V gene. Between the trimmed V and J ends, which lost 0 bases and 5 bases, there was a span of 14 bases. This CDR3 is CASSLESLGGETQYF. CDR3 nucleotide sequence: TGCGCCAGCAGCTTGGAGTCCCTTGGTGGGGAGACCCAGTACTTC.

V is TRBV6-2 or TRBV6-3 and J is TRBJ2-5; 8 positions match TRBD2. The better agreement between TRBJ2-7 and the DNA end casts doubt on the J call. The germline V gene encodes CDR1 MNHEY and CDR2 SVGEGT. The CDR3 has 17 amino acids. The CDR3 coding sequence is TGTGCCAGCAGTCCCCTGTCTAGCAGGACTAGCAGTTACGAGCAGTACTTC. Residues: CASSPLSSRTSSYEQYF.

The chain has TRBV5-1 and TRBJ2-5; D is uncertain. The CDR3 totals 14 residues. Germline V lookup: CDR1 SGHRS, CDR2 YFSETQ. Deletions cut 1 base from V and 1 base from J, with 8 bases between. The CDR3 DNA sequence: TGCGCCAGCAGCTTGCGGGCAGGCCAAGAGACCCAGTACTTC. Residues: CASSLRAGQETQYF.

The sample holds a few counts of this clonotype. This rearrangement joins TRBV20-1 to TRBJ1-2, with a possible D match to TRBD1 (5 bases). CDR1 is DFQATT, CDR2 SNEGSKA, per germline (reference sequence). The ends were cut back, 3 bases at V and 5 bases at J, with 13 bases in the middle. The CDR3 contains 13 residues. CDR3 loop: CSASAGSGYGYTF. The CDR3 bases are TGCAGTGCTAGTGCAGGGTCGGGGTATGGCTACACCTTC.

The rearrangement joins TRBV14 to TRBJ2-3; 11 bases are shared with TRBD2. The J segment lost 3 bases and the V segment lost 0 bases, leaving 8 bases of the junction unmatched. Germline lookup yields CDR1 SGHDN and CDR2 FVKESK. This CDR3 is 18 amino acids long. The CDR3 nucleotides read TGTGCCAGCAGCCAAGATACTAGCGGGGGTCGATTGACAGATACGCAGTATTTT. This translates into CASSQDTSGGRLTDTQYF.

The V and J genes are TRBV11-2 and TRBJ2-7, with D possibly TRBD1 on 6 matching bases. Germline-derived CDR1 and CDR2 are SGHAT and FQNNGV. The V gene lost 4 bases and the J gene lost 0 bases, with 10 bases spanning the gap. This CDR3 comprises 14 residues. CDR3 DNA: TGTGCCAGCAGCTCAAGGACAGCCTCCTACGAGCAGTACTTC. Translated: CASSSRTASYEQYF.

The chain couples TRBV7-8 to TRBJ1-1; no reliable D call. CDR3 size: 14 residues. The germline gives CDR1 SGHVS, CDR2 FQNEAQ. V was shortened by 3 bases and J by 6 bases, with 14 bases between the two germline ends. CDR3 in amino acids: CASSLTRAPSEAFF. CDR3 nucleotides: TGTGCCAGCAGCTTGACCCGAGCTCCGTCTGAAGCTTTCTTT.

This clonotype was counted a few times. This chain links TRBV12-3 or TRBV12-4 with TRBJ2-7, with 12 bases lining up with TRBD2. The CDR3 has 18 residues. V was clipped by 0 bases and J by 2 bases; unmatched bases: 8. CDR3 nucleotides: TGTGCCAGCAGTTTAGCGGCGCTAGCGGGGGGGCCAACCTACGAGCAGTACTTC. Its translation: CASSLAALAGGPTYEQYF.

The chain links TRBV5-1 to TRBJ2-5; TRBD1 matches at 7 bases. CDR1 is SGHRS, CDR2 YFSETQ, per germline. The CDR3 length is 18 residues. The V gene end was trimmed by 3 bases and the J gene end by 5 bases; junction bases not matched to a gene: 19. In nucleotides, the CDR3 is TGCGCCAGCAGCTCCCAAAGATCACTAAACAGGGGTTTCGAGACCCAGTACTTC. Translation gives CASSSQRSLNRGFETQYF.